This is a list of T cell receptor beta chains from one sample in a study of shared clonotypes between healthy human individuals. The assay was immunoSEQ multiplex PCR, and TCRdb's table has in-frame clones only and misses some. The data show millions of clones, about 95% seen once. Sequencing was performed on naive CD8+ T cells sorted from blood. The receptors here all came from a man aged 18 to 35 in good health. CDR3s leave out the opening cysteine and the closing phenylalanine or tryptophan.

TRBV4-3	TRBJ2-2	ASSQVTGGEAGELF
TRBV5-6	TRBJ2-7	ASSTGGSYEQY
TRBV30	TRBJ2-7	AWSSGTGAFEQY
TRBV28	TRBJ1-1	ASSLGVNTEAF
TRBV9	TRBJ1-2	ASSDPGEYYGYT
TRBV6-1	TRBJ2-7	ASSGPGPTYEQY
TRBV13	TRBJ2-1	ASSLGTGGNEQF
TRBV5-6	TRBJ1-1	ASSLADLTEAF
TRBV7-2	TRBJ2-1	ASGGNEQF
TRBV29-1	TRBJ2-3	SVLAGEADTQY
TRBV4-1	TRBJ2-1	ASSPMGLQPYNEQF
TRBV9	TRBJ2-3	ASSVGGADTQY
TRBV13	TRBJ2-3	ASSLPVAGDTQY
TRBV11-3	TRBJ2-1	ASSPGGSYNEQF
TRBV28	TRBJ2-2	ASTAYVGTGSPTGELF
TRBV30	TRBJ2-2	AWSVFPGELF
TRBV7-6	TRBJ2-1	ASSLVRGAYEQF
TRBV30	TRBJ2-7	AWRAGEGYEQY
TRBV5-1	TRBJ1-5	ASRPGQGNQPQH
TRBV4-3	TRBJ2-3	ASSQGVRGRPDTQY
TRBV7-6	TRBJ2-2	ASSGTGGFGELF
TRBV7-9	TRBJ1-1	ASSQGYTEAF
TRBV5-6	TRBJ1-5	ASSSTRYSNQPQH
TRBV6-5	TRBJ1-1	ASSWTESTEAF
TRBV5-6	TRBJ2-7	ASSGSSGADYEQY
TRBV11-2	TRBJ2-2	ASSPSPGAELF
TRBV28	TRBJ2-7	ASSFAQGSYEQY
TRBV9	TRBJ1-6	ASSVGGDIGSPLH
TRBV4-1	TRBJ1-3	ASSQGDDSGNTIY
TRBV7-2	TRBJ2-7	ASSFNDLPDEQY
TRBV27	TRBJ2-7	ASSLGQGGNEQY
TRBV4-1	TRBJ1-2	ASSQDEGSYDGYT
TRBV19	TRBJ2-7	ASSGGGWLEQY
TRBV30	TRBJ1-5	AWSLAQGMLNQPQH
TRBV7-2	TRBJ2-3	ASRNWARTITDTQY
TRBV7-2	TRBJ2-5	ASSPLWWYQETQY
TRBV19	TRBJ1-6	ASSMGTGYYSPLH
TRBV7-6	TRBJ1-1	ASSPLAGEAF
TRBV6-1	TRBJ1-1	ASSEGPGVMNTEAF
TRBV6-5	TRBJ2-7	ASSYSGGGGPYEQY
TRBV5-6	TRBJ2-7	ASSKESGIEQY
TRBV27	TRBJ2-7	ASSHRGPYEQY
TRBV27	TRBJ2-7	ASSLAGQSYEQY
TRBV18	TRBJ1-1	ASSPAAPEAF
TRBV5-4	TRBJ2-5	ASSLPQGTGGTQY
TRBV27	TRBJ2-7	ASSATGGEVYEQY
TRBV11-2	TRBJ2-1	ASSPQAGGLNEQF
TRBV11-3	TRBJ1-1	ASSLARGTEAF
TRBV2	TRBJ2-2	ASSEDRVATGELF